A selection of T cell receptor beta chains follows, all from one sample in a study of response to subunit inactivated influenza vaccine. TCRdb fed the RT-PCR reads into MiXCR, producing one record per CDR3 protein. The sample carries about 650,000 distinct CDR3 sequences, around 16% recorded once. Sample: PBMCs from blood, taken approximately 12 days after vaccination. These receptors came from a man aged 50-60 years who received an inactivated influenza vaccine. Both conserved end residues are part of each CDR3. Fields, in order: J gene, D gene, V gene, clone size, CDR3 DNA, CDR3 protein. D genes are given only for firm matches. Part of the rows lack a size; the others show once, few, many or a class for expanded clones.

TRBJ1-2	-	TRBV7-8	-	TGTGCCAGCAGCCCCTGGGTGGCTGACGGCTACACCTTC	CASSPWVADGYTF
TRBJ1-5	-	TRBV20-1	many	TGCAGTGCCCCCGCGGGGGGTCCGGGCAATCAGCCCCAGCATTTT	CSAPAGGPGNQPQHF
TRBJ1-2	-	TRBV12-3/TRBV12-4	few	TGTGCCAGCAGGGAACAGGGTGACTATGGCTACACCTTC	CASREQGDYGYTF
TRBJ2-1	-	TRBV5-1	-	TGCGCCAGCATAGACAGTCCGGGCAATGAGCAGTTCTTC	CASIDSPGNEQFF
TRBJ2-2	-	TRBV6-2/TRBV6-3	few	TGTGCCAGCAGTTACTGGCGGACGAACACCGGGGAGCTGTTTTTT	CASSYWRTNTGELFF
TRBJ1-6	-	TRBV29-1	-	TGCAGCGTAAGACAAGGCTCCTATAATTCACCCCTCCACTTT	CSVRQGSYNSPLHF
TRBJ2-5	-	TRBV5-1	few	TGCGCCAGCATGACTGCAAGCCAAGAGACCCAGTACTTC	CASMTASQETQYF
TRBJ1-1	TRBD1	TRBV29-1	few	TGCAGCGGCGAATTGGTCAGGGGGGGCACTGAAGCTTTCTTT	CSGELVRGGTEAFF
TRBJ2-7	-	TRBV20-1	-	TGCAGTGCTAGCAAAACAGGGTACCACGAGCAGTACTTC	CSASKTGYHEQYF
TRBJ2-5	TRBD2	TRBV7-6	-	TGTGCCAGCAGCTTAGTGCGGGAGGGTATGTCCCAGTACTTC	CASSLVREGMSQYF
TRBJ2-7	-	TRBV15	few	TGTGCCACCAGCAGAGAGAGGACGGTCGGGTCGAGAGAGCAGTACTTC	CATSRERTVGSREQYF
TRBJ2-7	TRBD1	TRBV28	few	TGTGCCAGCAGCGACAGGGGGGTCTCCTACGAGCAGTACTTC	CASSDRGVSYEQYF
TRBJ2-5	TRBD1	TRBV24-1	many	TGTGCCACCAGTGATCCCGATTGGGACAGAAAACAAGAGACCCAGTACTTC	CATSDPDWDRKQETQYF
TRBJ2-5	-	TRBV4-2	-	TGTGCCAGCAGCCGGGGACCAGACGGGGAGACCCAGTACTTC	CASSRGPDGETQYF
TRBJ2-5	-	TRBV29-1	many	TGCAGCCAGGGGACCCCCGACCAAGAGACCCAGTACTTC	CSQGTPDQETQYF
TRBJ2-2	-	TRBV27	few	-	CASSPEDRGPPPGSCFF
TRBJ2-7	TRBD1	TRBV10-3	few	TGTGCCATCAGTCCCGGGACAGGGGGAGGCTCCCGATCCGACTACGAGCAGTACTTC	CAISPGTGGGSRSDYEQYF
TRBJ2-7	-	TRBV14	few	TGTGCCAGCAGCCAAGATTCGGGTCAGGTTCGCTTC	CASSQDSGQVRF
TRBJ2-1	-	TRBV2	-	TGTGCCACCGCATTCGACAATGAGCAGTTCTTC	CATAFDNEQFF
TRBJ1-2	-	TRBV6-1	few	TGTGCCAGCAGGTCGGGAATGGACTATGGCTACACCTTC	CASRSGMDYGYTF
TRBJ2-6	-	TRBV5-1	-	TGCGCCAGCAGCTTATACCACTCTGGGGCCAACGTCCTGACTTTC	CASSLYHSGANVLTF
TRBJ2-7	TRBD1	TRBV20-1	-	TGCAGTGCTAGAGATTACGGGACAGGGTCTGCCTACGAGCAGTACTTC	CSARDYGTGSAYEQYF
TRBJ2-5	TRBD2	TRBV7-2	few	TGTGCCAGCAGCGCTAGCGGGAGGGCCCAGACCCAGTACTTC	CASSASGRAQTQYF
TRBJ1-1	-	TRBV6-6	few	TGTGCCAGCAGTTACTCGAAGGGGACTGAAGCTTTCTTT	CASSYSKGTEAFF
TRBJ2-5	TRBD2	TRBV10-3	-	TGTGCCATCAGTGACGGAACTAGCGGGACGGGCGAGACCCAGTACTTC	CAISDGTSGTGETQYF
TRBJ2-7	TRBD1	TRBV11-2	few	TGTGCCAGCAGCATAGGGACAGCCGCCTACGAGCAGTACTTC	CASSIGTAAYEQYF
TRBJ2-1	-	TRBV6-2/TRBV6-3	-	TGTGCCAGCAGTTCCTTGGCAAGACGAAGTTTTTACAATGAGCAGTTCTTC	CASSSLARRSFYNEQFF
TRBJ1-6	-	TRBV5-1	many	TGCGCCAGCAGCTTGGATCAGGGTGGGAATTCACCCCTCCACTTT	CASSLDQGGNSPLHF
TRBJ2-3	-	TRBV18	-	TGTGCCAGCTCACCATTTTCAGCGAGAAGCACAGATACGCAGTATTTT	CASSPFSARSTDTQYF
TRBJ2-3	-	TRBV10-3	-	TGTGCCATCAGTGAGTCATTAGCGACTAGCACAGATACGCAGTATTTT	CAISESLATSTDTQYF
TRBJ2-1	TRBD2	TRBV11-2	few	TGTGCCAGCAGCTTCCCACAGGGGGGTCATCTAGCGGGGGGGCCCCACAATGAGCAGTTCTTC	CASSFPQGGHLAGGPHNEQFF
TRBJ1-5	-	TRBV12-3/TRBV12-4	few	TGTGCCAGCAGTTTAGCCAGGGGCGGAGGGCCCCAGCATTTT	CASSLARGGGPQHF
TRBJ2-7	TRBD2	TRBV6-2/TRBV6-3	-	TGTGCCACCTTTAGTCCGGGACTAGCGGCACCCTACGAGCAGTACTTC	CATFSPGLAAPYEQYF
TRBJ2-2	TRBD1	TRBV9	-	TGTGCCACCGGGTCCGGGACAGAGAACACCGGGGAGCTGTTTTTT	CATGSGTENTGELFF
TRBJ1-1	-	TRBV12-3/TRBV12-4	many	TGTGCCAGCAGTTATAAAACAGGGCTGGGCACTGAAGCTTTCTTT	CASSYKTGLGTEAFF
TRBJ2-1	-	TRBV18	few	TGTGCCAGCTCTCTCGGCCCCTCCTACAATGAGCAGTTCTTC	CASSLGPSYNEQFF
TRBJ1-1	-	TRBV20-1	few	TGCAGTGCTAGTGTAGGGAGCCGAACGACTGAAGCTTTCTTT	CSASVGSRTTEAFF
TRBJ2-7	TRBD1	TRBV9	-	TGTGCCAGCAGCCTTTCGGGACAGGGAATACGAGAGCAGTACTTC	CASSLSGQGIREQYF
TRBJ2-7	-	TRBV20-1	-	TGCAGAACGGGAAGGGCCCCCTCCTACGAGCAGTACTTC	CRTGRAPSYEQYF
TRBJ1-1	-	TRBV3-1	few	TGTGCCAGCAGCCAATCGGGGCACCAAGCTTTCTTT	CASSQSGHQAFF
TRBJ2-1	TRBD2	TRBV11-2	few	TGTGCCAGCAGCTCCAATCCGGGACTAGCGGGGGGGCTAGGGGATGAGCAGTTCTTC	CASSSNPGLAGGLGDEQFF
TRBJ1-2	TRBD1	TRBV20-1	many	TGCAGTGCTCAAACAGGGGTTGGCTATGGCTACACCTTC	CSAQTGVGYGYTF
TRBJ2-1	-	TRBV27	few	TGTGCCAGAACGGGGCCACTAAATACTTGGTGCAATGAGCAGTTCTTC	CARTGPLNTWCNEQFF
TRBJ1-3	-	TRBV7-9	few	TGTGCCAGCTCGAAAAGCGAGGTTTACTCTGGAAACACCATATATTTT	CASSKSEVYSGNTIYF
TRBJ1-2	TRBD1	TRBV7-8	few	TGTGCCAGCAGCCCGAAAGGGGCGGGACAGGGGGCCTATGGCTACACCTTC	CASSPKGAGQGAYGYTF
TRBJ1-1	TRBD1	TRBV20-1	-	TGCAGTGCTCAGGACAGGGGGGAGTCTGGGGACACTGAAGCTTTCTTT	CSAQDRGESGDTEAFF
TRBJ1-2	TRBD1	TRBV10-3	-	TGTGCCGCCCGCCCGGACAGGGGCTATGGCTACACCTTC	CAARPDRGYGYTF
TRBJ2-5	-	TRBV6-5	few	TGTGCCAGCAGTTTACTTGGGGGGAGCGTAGAGACCCAGTACTTC	CASSLLGGSVETQYF
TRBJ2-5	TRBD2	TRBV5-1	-	TGCGCCAGCAGCTTGACTGTTTCTAGCGGACAAGAGACCCAGTACTTC	CASSLTVSSGQETQYF
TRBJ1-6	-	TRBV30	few	TGTGCCTGGAGCCGGACCGGACGGGATTCACCCCTCCACTTT	CAWSRTGRDSPLHF
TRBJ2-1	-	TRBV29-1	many	TGCAGCGCAGCGGACGGGAATGAGCAGTTCTTC	CSAADGNEQFF
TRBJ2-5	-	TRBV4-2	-	TGTGCCAGCAGCCAAGAGGCAATGTGGGAGACCCAGTACTTC	CASSQEAMWETQYF
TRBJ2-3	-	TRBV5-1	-	TGCGCCAGCAGCTTGGGTTGGTGCGGTGGGCCAGATACGCAGTATTTT	CASSLGWCGGPDTQYF